Each of the 32 T cell receptor beta chains below was sequenced from the same sample in a study of blood T cell repertoires in COVID-19. Produced via immunoSEQ multiplex PCR; TCRdb's table is partial and in-frame only. The table has 200,000 or so clones, about 80% seen once. Material: PBMCs or T cells enriched from blood (not recorded which). Receptor source: a man aged 35-49 years who had recovered from COVID-19.

The chain links TRBV27 to TRBJ2-1, with TRBD2 as a possible D gene (6 bases). The CDR3 is 14 amino acids. CDR1 MNHEY and CDR2 SMNVEV come from the germline V gene (reference sequence). V dropped 6 bases and J dropped 8 bases, with 17 bases sitting between them. The DNA for the CDR3 is TGTGCCAGCAGCCTTGAGCCCCCGGGGGATGAGCAGTTCTTC. Translating gives CASSLEPPGDEQFF.

The chain recombines TRBV28 with TRBJ2-5; 11 bases match TRBD2. The CDR3 covers 15 residues. The V gene's germline CDR1 is MDHEN and CDR2 SYDVKM. With V trimmed by 6 bases and J by 2 bases, 5 bases remained unmatched. The CDR3: CASSPLAGEQETQYF. The CDR3 region has the DNA TGTGCCAGCAGCCCACTAGCGGGGGAGCAAGAGACCCAGTACTTC.

The rearrangement links TRBV5-1 to TRBJ2-6, with D tentatively TRBD2 (7 bases). This CDR3 region has 15 residues. Germline V gives CDR1 SGHRS, CDR2 YFSETQ. With 4 bases removed from V and 6 bases from J, the gap between germline ends came to 14 bases. CDR3 amino acids: CASSLGGAQANVLTF. The DNA for the CDR3 is TGCGCCAGCAGCCTTGGGGGGGCGCAGGCCAACGTCCTGACTTTC.

The chain has TRBV7-9 and TRBJ1-1, with a weak D call TRBD1 (5 bases). Germline loops: CDR1 SEHNR, CDR2 FQNEAQ (reference sequence). The CDR3 spans 16 residues. V lost 5 bases and J 0 bases, leaving 16 bases between the germline ends. This CDR3 is CASSPATGFMNTEAFF. CDR3 nucleotide sequence: TGTGCCAGCAGCCCAGCAACAGGATTCATGAACACTGAAGCTTTCTTT.

The V call is TRBV4-1, the J call TRBJ1-5, with D maybe TRBD1 (6 bases). The CDR3 covers 16 residues. The V end was cut by 3 bases, the J end by 1 base, with 13 bases between. In germline, CDR1 is MGHRA, CDR2 YSYEKL. CDR3 protein: CASSQPTGSSNQPQHF. The CDR3 DNA is TGCGCCAGCAGCCAGCCGACAGGCTCCAGCAATCAGCCCCAGCATTTT.

The genes are TRBV5-6 and TRBJ1-2; 8 nucleotides agree with TRBD1. CDR1 and CDR2 (germline): SGHDT, YYEEEE. Unmatched junction bases numbered 6, after V lost 4 bases and J lost 4 bases. The CDR3 has 14 amino acids. CDR3 residues: CASSKDRVSYGYTF. CDR3 DNA sequence: TGTGCCAGCAGCAAGGACAGGGTTTCCTATGGCTACACCTTC.

Only a few counts were recorded for this clone. V usage is TRBV19 and J usage is TRBJ2-4; possibly TRBD1 for D (6 bases). CDR3 size: 17 residues. Per germline, CDR1 LNHDA and CDR2 SQIVND (reference sequence). V was shortened by 3 bases and J by 1 base, with 16 bases between the two germline ends. The CDR3, as DNA: TGTGCCAGTAGTATCCGAACAGGGAGTCGGGCCAAAAACATTCAGTACTTC. Protein: CASSIRTGSRAKNIQYF.

V usage is TRBV7-2 and J usage is TRBJ1-2, with D possibly being TRBD1 (5 bases). V was cut by 5 bases and J by 10 bases, with 17 bases left in between. CDR1 is SGHTA, CDR2 FQGNSA, per germline. This CDR3 has 13 amino acids. CDR3 in amino acids: CASSPYATEYYTF. The CDR3 DNA follows: TGTGCCAGCAGCCCGTACGCGACAGAATACTACACCTTC.

A single count supports this clone. The rearrangement joins TRBV7-2 to TRBJ2-1, with D possibly TRBD2 on 7 matching bases. CDR3 length equals 17 residues. Germline V lookup: CDR1 SGHTA, CDR2 FQGNSA. V was shortened by 0 bases and J by 6 bases, with 18 bases between the two germline ends. CDR3 coding DNA: TGTGCCAGCAGCTTAGCGTATGGGGGGGCCTCAGTCAATGAGCAGTTCTTC. Translated, it gives CASSLAYGGASVNEQFF.

In this sample, this clone turned up a few times. The CDR3 coding sequence is TGTGCCAGCAGTTTACAGGGGATACAGGATGGCTACACCTTC. Translating it yields CASSLQGIQDGYTF. The chain has TRBV27 and TRBJ1-2; D is possibly TRBD1 (6 bases). Germline CDR1 and CDR2: MNHEY and SMNVEV (reference sequence). The ends were cut back, 2 bases at V and 6 bases at J, with 13 bases in the middle. This CDR3 region has 14 residues.

This chain connects TRBV4-2 to TRBJ2-1, with 11 bases aligning to TRBD2. Germline CDR1 reads LGHNA; CDR2 reads YNFKEQ. The CDR3 has 16 amino acids. V gave up 1 base and J gave up 5 bases; unmatched junction bases: 4. DNA of the CDR3: TGTGCCAGCAGCCAAGTTGGACTAGCGGGTAACAATGAGCAGTTCTTC. Protein: CASSQVGLAGNNEQFF.

The chain has TRBV29-1 and TRBJ2-7; TRBD2 matches at 14 bases. The CDR3 is 15 residues long. V was clipped by 5 bases and J by 3 bases; unmatched bases: 6. CDR1 is SQVTM, CDR2 ANQGSEA, per germline. The CDR3 sequence: CSVSGLAGGLYEQYF. The CDR3 DNA reads as TGCAGCGTTTCTGGACTAGCGGGGGGTCTCTACGAGCAGTACTTC.

The rearrangement links TRBV25-1 to TRBJ2-2; TRBD2 might be the D (6 bases). CDR3 length equals 13 residues. Trimming cost V 8 bases and J 7 bases, with 14 bases left between them. CDR1 is MGHDK and CDR2 is SYGVNS in the germline V gene. CDR3 DNA: TGTGCCAGCTCAATCGCGGGAATCGGGGAGCTGTTTTTT. As protein: CASSIAGIGELFF.

V gene TRBV24-1 combines with J gene TRBJ2-2; tentative D call: TRBD2 (6 bases). Deletions cut 3 bases from V and 1 base from J, with 14 bases between. Germline assignment: CDR1 KGHDR and CDR2 SFDVKD. CDR3 size: 17 residues. CDR3 residues: CATSDTRGVRNTGELFF. CDR3 in DNA: TGTGCCACCAGTGATACGCGCGGGGTCCGGAACACCGGGGAGCTGTTTTTT.

This chain links TRBV18 with TRBJ2-7, with D tentatively TRBD2 (5 bases). CDR1 KGHSH and CDR2 LQKENI come from the germline V gene. Trimming removed 3 bases from V and 4 bases from J, with 13 bases in between. The length of the CDR3 is 14 residues. CDR3 sequence (DNA): TGTGCCAGCTCACCGTCCGGGATCATGTACGAGCAGTACTTC. Translated: CASSPSGIMYEQYF.

This clone was recorded only once. The CDR3 region is CASSSPFGLDTGELFF. The CDR3 bases are TGTGCCAGCAGCTCACCCTTTGGACTCGACACCGGGGAGCTGTTTTTT. The rearrangement uses TRBV13 and TRBJ2-2, with a tentative D call TRBD2 (5 bases). The germline gives CDR1 PRHDT, CDR2 FYEKMQ (reference sequence). The CDR3 extends over 16 amino acids. V was pared by 4 bases and J by 3 bases, with 15 bases between.

The CDR3 DNA follows: TGTGCCAGCAGCCCGAAGCGGGACAGGGGGCAGTTTAGCAATCAGCCCCAGCATTTT. Encoded protein: CASSPKRDRGQFSNQPQHF. The chain uses TRBV7-8 and TRBJ1-5; 12 positions agree with TRBD1. Germline values: CDR1 SGHVS, CDR2 FQNEAQ. The CDR3 runs 19 residues. The J segment lost 0 bases and the V segment lost 5 bases, leaving 11 bases of the junction unmatched.

CDR3 sequence (DNA): TGTGCCAGCAGCTTAGGACAGGGGGCGAGTGAGCAGTTCTTC. Residues: CASSLGQGASEQFF. The rearrangement joins TRBV7-9 to TRBJ2-1; 10 bases align to TRBD1. Germline assignment: CDR1 SEHNR and CDR2 FQNEAQ (reference sequence). V lost 1 base to trimming and J lost 9 bases; unmatched junction nucleotides: 3. This CDR3 spans 14 amino acids.

The V gene is TRBV27, the J gene TRBJ1-2; 10 nucleotides line up with TRBD1. Germline V gives CDR1 MNHEY, CDR2 SMNVEV (reference sequence). The CDR3 length is 16 residues. Unmatched junction bases numbered 13, after V lost 5 bases and J lost 7 bases. The CDR3 sequence: CASSLFVPGTGAGYTF. The CDR3 region has the DNA TGTGCCAGCAGTCTATTTGTCCCCGGGACAGGGGCTGGCTACACCTTC.

The chain joins TRBV3-1 (or the pseudogene TRBV3-2) to TRBJ2-7; 9 bases match TRBD1. The CDR3 extends over 17 amino acids. CDR1 and CDR2 from the germline V gene are LGHDT and YNNKEL (reference sequence). V trimming: 5 bases; J trimming: 6 bases; junction bases outside the gene matches: 17. The DNA for the CDR3 is TGTGCCAGCAGCGCCTGGGACAGGGCCCAATTAGCTGGCGAGCAGTACTTC. This gives the protein CASSAWDRAQLAGEQYF.

This clone is a singleton in its sample. The chain carries TRBV19 and TRBJ1-1; tentatively, D is TRBD1 (6 bases). The ends were cut back, 3 bases at V and 0 bases at J, with 8 bases in the middle. Germline V gene data show CDR1 as LNHDA and CDR2 as SQIVND (reference sequence). CDR3 length: 14 residues. The CDR3 bases are TGTGCCAGTAGTATGGACAGACTGAACACTGAAGCTTTCTTT. It codes for CASSMDRLNTEAFF.

This clone has only one observation. The chain joins TRBV19 to TRBJ1-2; the D is unclear. The CDR3 spans 12 residues. Trimming removed 4 bases at V and 3 bases at J, with 6 bases between. From germline, CDR1 is LNHDA and CDR2 SQIVND (reference sequence). CDR3 region: CASSTLDYGYTF. CDR3 bases: TGTGCCAGTAGTACTTTAGACTATGGCTACACCTTC.

V and J are TRBV19 and TRBJ1-5; D uncertain. Germline lookup yields CDR1 LNHDA and CDR2 SQIVND (reference sequence). V gave up 3 bases and J gave up 4 bases, with 19 bases separating them. The CDR3 is made up of 17 amino acids. CDR3 DNA sequence: TGTGCCAGTAGTATCTTCGTGATCACCATAGCAAATCAGCCCCAGCATTTT. It codes for CASSIFVITIANQPQHF.

The rearrangement joins TRBV30 to TRBJ2-1; D is ambiguous. The germline V gene has CDR1 GTSNPN and CDR2 SVGIG (reference sequence). With 0 bases removed from V and 9 bases from J, the gap between germline ends came to 12 bases. The CDR3 length is 13 residues. CDR3 residues: CAWSVQNTVEQFF. CDR3 sequence (DNA): TGTGCCTGGAGTGTACAGAATACGGTTGAGCAGTTCTTC.

V and J are TRBV11-3 and TRBJ1-1; D unclear. Looked up from germline, CDR1 is SGHNT and CDR2 is YENEEA. The CDR3 length is 16 residues. Trimming stripped 0 bases from V and 1 base from J, with 12 bases between. CDR3 in amino acids: CASSLDGSAENTEAFF. The CDR3 DNA reads as TGTGCCAGCAGCTTAGACGGGTCGGCAGAGAACACTGAAGCTTTCTTT.

This chain links TRBV27 with TRBJ1-2; no reliable D call. V lost 1 base and J lost 8, with 11 bases in between. CDR1 and CDR2 (germline): MNHEY, SMNVEV (reference sequence). The CDR3 runs 13 residues. This CDR3 is CASSLLPGRGYTF. The CDR3 nucleotides are TGTGCCAGCAGTTTATTGCCAGGCCGGGGCTACACCTTC.

The chain couples TRBV10-3 to TRBJ1-1; D is unresolved. V lost 6 bases, J lost 1 base, and 9 bases lay in between. This CDR3 has 13 residues. The germline gives CDR1 ENHRY, CDR2 SYGVKD. The CDR3 sequence: CAISREGNTEAFF. The DNA for the CDR3 is TGTGCCATCAGCCGAGAGGGGAACACTGAAGCTTTCTTT.

This chain joins TRBV6-1 and TRBJ1-1, with D perhaps matching TRBD1 (5 bases). The CDR3 has 12 residues. CDR1 and CDR2 from the germline V gene are MNHNS and SASEGT. Trimming cost V 3 bases and J 9 bases, with 11 bases left between them. The CDR3 is CASSDRQGKAFF. The CDR3 DNA follows: TGTGCCAGCAGTGATAGGCAGGGCAAAGCTTTCTTT.

The V gene is TRBV7-9, the J gene TRBJ1-2, with a weak D call TRBD1 (5 bases). CDR1 is SEHNR and CDR2 is FQNEAQ in the germline V gene (reference sequence). The V and J ends lost 8 bases and 1 base respectively, with 14 bases between them. The CDR3 extends over 14 amino acids. CDR3 residues: CASGKTGDNYGYTF. The DNA for the CDR3 is TGTGCCAGCGGTAAAACGGGGGATAACTATGGCTACACCTTC.

The chain combines TRBV18 with TRBJ1-1, with 8 bases identical to TRBD1. The V and J ends lost 4 bases and 11 bases, in that order; junction bases with no gene match: 9. Germline loops: CDR1 KGHSH, CDR2 LQKENI. The CDR3 contains 13 residues. This CDR3 is CASSLSLRDRAFF. The CDR3 nucleotides read TGTGCCAGCTCACTCTCCCTCCGGGACAGGGCTTTCTTT.

The chain uses TRBV6-1 and TRBJ1-2; 8 bases are shared with TRBD1. The CDR3 is 13 amino acids. J gave up 6 bases and V 2 bases, and 2 bases lay outside the gene matches. The V gene's germline CDR1 is MNHNS and CDR2 SASEGT. DNA of the CDR3: TGTGCCAGCAGTGAACAGGGGGCGGATGGCTACACCTTC. It is translated as CASSEQGADGYTF.

Notes on this clone: A read error may account for a junction end that differs from germline. The chain carries TRBV2 and TRBJ2-2, with TRBD1 matching over 8 bases. There are 16 residues in the CDR3. Germline V CDR1 and CDR2: SNHLY, FYNNEI. CDR3 protein: CASSEQGASNSGELFF. CDR3 nucleotide sequence: TGTGCCAGCAGTGAACAGGGGGCCTCGAACTCCGGGGAGCTGTTTTTT.